This T cell receptor (beta chain) was sequenced during a study of cytomegalovirus exposure and HLA in healthy donors. The V gene lost 4 bases and the J gene lost 0 bases, with 19 bases spanning the gap. Germline CDR1 is GTSNPN and CDR2 is SVGIG (reference sequence). The CDR3 covers 17 residues. PCR employed 60 Vbeta and 13 Jbeta primers. Assay: immunoSEQ multiplex PCR; the TCRdb copy retains only in-frame clones and omits some. The sample includes some 120,000 clones, around 67% seen only once; the top ten take over 2%. The specimen sequenced was PBMCs. The rearrangement uses TRBV30 and TRBJ2-1; a possible D gene is TRBD1 (6 bases). The receptor was isolated from a woman between 40 and 50 years old in good health and CMV-seropositive. CDR3 loop: CAWTSSPRGSSYNEQFF. In nucleotides, the CDR3 is TGTGCCTGGACCTCATCCCCGAGGGGGAGCTCCTACAATGAGCAGTTCTTC.